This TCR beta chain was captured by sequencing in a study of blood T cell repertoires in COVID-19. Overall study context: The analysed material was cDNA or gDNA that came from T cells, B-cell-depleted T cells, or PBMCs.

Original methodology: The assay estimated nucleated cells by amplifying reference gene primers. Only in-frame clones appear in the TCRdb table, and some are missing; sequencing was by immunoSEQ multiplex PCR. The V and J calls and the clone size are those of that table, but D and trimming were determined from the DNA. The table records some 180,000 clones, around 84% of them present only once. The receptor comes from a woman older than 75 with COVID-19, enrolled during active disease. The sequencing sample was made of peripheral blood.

CDR3 sequence: CASSTYRGPGSGANVLTF. CDR3 DNA sequence: TGTGCCAGTAGTACCTACAGGGGGCCAGGCTCTGGGGCCAACGTCCTGACTTTC. The V and J genes are TRBV19 and TRBJ2-6; 9 bases are a match to TRBD1. The CDR3 is 18 amino acids. V gave up 4 bases and J gave up 0 bases; unmatched junction bases: 7. From germline, CDR1 is LNHDA and CDR2 SQIVND (reference sequence).